Shown below are 25 T cell receptor beta chains from a single sample sequenced in a study of shared clonotypes between healthy human individuals. Positive CCR7 selection of CD45RO-negative cells yielded the naive CD8 cells, and terminally differentiated effector memory CD45RA+ cells were excluded. The assay was immunoSEQ multiplex PCR, and TCRdb's table has in-frame clones only and misses some. This sample yields approximately 1.9 million clones, of which around 95% are seen a single time; approximately 1.6% belongs to the top ten. Material: naive CD8+ T cells from PBMCs. The receptor set was obtained from a man younger than 35 in good health. Some clones in this sample may be carry-over from other donors' samples.

This chain links TRBV13 with TRBJ2-7; TRBD2 aligns across 8 bases. Germline V gene sequence: CDR1 PRHDT, CDR2 FYEKMQ (reference sequence). The CDR3 length is 15 residues. The V and J ends lost 5 bases and 3 bases, in that order; junction bases with no gene match: 9. The CDR3 is CASSREREQDYEQYF. Here the CDR3 DNA reads TGTGCCAGCAGCCGTGAGCGGGAGCAAGACTACGAGCAGTACTTC.

The chain carries TRBV28 and TRBJ1-2; possibly TRBD1 for D (5 bases). Germline V gene lookup returns CDR1 MDHEN and CDR2 SYDVKM. The CDR3 covers 14 residues. Trimming removed 7 bases at V and 4 bases at J, with 16 bases between. Written as DNA, the CDR3 is TGTGCCAGCATACTGGGGACTGGGGCCTATGGCTACACCTTC. Translation gives CASILGTGAYGYTF.

The V gene is TRBV27, the J gene TRBJ2-3; D ambiguous. This CDR3 has 19 amino acids. Germline CDR1 is MNHEY and CDR2 is SMNVEV (reference sequence). Trimming removed 1 base from V and 0 bases from J, with 20 bases in between. This CDR3 reads CASSLFLAGLTPSTDTQYF. In DNA, the CDR3 is TGTGCCAGCAGTTTATTTTTGGCAGGCCTGACCCCTAGCACAGATACGCAGTATTTT.

V and J are TRBV5-6 and TRBJ2-7, with TRBD2 matching 9 bases. The ends lost 3 bases at V and 6 bases at J; junction bases unmatched: 13. Germline V gene sequence: CDR1 SGHDT, CDR2 YYEEEE. CDR3 size: 16 residues. CDR3 loop: CASSSDEREVFGEQYF. The CDR3 region has the DNA TGTGCCAGCAGCTCCGATGAGCGGGAGGTTTTTGGCGAGCAGTACTTC.

The J gene is TRBJ2-2, the V gene TRBV7-9, with 8 bases lining up with TRBD1. With V trimmed by 4 bases and J by 3 bases, 10 bases remained unmatched. This CDR3 spans 17 amino acids. Germline values: CDR1 SEHNR, CDR2 FQNEAQ (reference sequence). The chain's CDR3 is CASSSIRGQAYTGELFF. The CDR3, as DNA: TGTGCCAGCAGCTCAATACGGGGACAGGCTTACACCGGGGAGCTGTTTTTT. Filled out from reference TRBV7-9 and TRBJ2-2, the complete variable domain reads DTGVSQNPRHKITKRGQNVTFRCDPISEHNRLYWYRQTLGQGPEFLTYFQNEAQLEKSRLLSDRFSAERPKGSFSTLEIQRTEQGDSAMYLCASSSIRGQAYTGELFFGEGSRLTVL.

The chain employs TRBV9 and TRBJ2-7; 8 bases line up with TRBD1. V lost 3 bases to trimming and J lost 4 bases; unmatched junction nucleotides: 12. Germline V gene data show CDR1 as SGDLS and CDR2 as YYNGEE. This CDR3 region has 16 residues. CDR3 DNA: TGTGCCAGCAGCGGAACAGGGGGGATACCCCCTTACGAGCAGTACTTC. Protein sequence: CASSGTGGIPPYEQYF.

This rearrangement joins TRBV27 to TRBJ1-4; D is perhaps TRBD1 (5 bases). Between the trimmed V and J ends, which lost 2 bases and 8 bases, there was a span of 12 bases. The V gene's germline CDR1 is MNHEY and CDR2 SMNVEV (reference sequence). The CDR3 runs to 14 residues. This CDR3 reads CASSLTGGAEKLFF. For the CDR3, the DNA is TGTGCCAGCAGTTTAACGGGGGGTGCGGAAAAACTGTTTTTT.

The rearrangement uses TRBV5-8 and TRBJ2-7; unclear D gene. In germline, CDR1 is SGHTS, CDR2 YDEGEE. The V end lost 4 bases, the J end lost 0 bases, and 8 bases lay between the germline ends. This CDR3 is built from 13 residues. The CDR3 nucleotides read TGTGCCAGCAGCGACCGGGCCTCCTACGAGCAGTACTTC. Translation gives CASSDRASYEQYF.

This chain connects TRBV13 to TRBJ1-1; D is perhaps TRBD1 (6 bases). With 4 bases removed from V and 11 bases from J, the gap between germline ends came to 17 bases. CDR3 length: 13 amino acids. Germline V gene data show CDR1 as PRHDT and CDR2 as FYEKMQ (reference sequence). CDR3: CASSSWGAQEAFF. In nucleotides, the CDR3 is TGTGCCAGCAGCTCATGGGGGGCCCAAGAGGCTTTCTTT.

This clone appeared a few times. The chain joins TRBV10-3 to TRBJ1-1, with TRBD1 matching 8 bases. The V and J ends lost 6 bases and 2 bases, in that order; junction bases with no gene match: 5. CDR3 length equals 14 residues. Germline V gene lookup returns CDR1 ENHRY and CDR2 SYGVKD. This CDR3 is CAIRPRGLNTEAFF. In DNA form, the CDR3 reads TGTGCCATCAGGCCCAGGGGGCTCAACACTGAAGCTTTCTTT.

This sequence joins TRBV29-1 and TRBJ1-1; D remains unclear. Trimming shortened V by 4 bases and J by 11 bases, and 14 bases separated the two germline ends. The CDR3 runs 11 residues. Germline CDR1 is SQVTM and CDR2 is ANQGSEA. This CDR3 is CSVVVRTAAFF. The CDR3 DNA reads TGCAGCGTTGTTGTAAGAACCGCCGCTTTCTTT.

This sequence joins TRBV2 and TRBJ1-2; 7 nucleotides align to TRBD1. CDR3 length: 17 residues. The trim removed 5 bases at V and 5 bases at J, leaving 17 bases unmatched. The germline CDR1 and CDR2 sequences are SNHLY and FYNNEI. This CDR3 is CASSHGPRQGGPYGYTF. In DNA, the CDR3 is TGTGCCAGCAGTCATGGGCCCAGACAGGGCGGTCCGTATGGCTACACCTTC. Full variable domain (outside the CDR3, taken from reference TRBV2 and TRBJ1-2): EPEVTQTPSHQVTQMGQEVILRCVPISNHLYFYWYRQILGQKVEFLVSFYNNEISEKSEIFDDQFSVERPDGSNFTLKIRSTKLEDSAMYFCASSHGPRQGGPYGYTFGSGTRLTVV.

The rearrangement links TRBV1 to TRBJ2-2; the DNA was not used to check the table's D call, TRBD1. TRBV1 is a known pseudogene. This CDR3 has 17 amino acids. The CDR3 region has the DNA TGCACCAGCAGCCAAGATAAAGAACAGGGGGCTACAGGGGAGCTGTTTTTT. Translation: CTSSQDKEQGATGELFF.

V gene TRBV10-3 combines with J gene TRBJ2-1; D is ambiguous. The CDR3 is 14 residues long. Trimming took off 10 bases at V and 3 bases at J, with 16 bases between the two ends. Germline assignment: CDR1 ENHRY and CDR2 SYGVKD. CDR3: CATHLGSGYNEQFF. The CDR3, as DNA: TGTGCCACTCATCTGGGTTCAGGCTACAATGAGCAGTTCTTC.

This clone was detected a few times. This rearrangement joins TRBV27 to TRBJ2-4, with D perhaps TRBD2 (5 bases). The CDR3 extends over 13 amino acids. Germline CDR1 is MNHEY and CDR2 is SMNVEV (reference sequence). The ends were cut back, 6 bases at V and 3 bases at J, with 9 bases in the middle. The CDR3 spells CASRTRGKNIQYF. CDR3 DNA: TGTGCCAGCAGGACCCGGGGCAAAAACATTCAGTACTTC.

The chain employs TRBV6-5 and TRBJ2-5, with a tentative D call TRBD1 (6 bases). From germline, CDR1 is MNHEY and CDR2 SVGAGI. Trimming removed 0 bases from V and 4 bases from J, with 12 bases in between. This CDR3 comprises 15 residues. The DNA for the CDR3 is TGTGCCAGCAGTTACTCGAAGGGGGTGGGAGAGACCCAGTACTTC. Translated, it gives CASSYSKGVGETQYF.

The table lists this clone with a few counts. V and J are TRBV29-1 and TRBJ1-2; D is possibly TRBD1 (5 bases). Trimming took off 4 bases at V and 8 bases at J, with 11 bases between the two ends. The CDR3 runs to 11 residues. Germline V gene sequence: CDR1 SQVTM, CDR2 ANQGSEA. CDR3 amino acids: CSVARASGYTF. CDR3 bases: TGCAGCGTTGCCAGGGCGTCGGGCTACACCTTC.

The chain recombines TRBV7-9 with TRBJ2-2; D unclear. The CDR3 runs 13 residues. Germline V lookup: CDR1 SEHNR, CDR2 FQNEAQ (reference sequence). V lost 1 base and J lost 6, with 6 bases in between. CDR3 sequence: CASSLGNPGELFF. The CDR3 nucleotides read TGTGCCAGCAGCTTAGGTAACCCCGGGGAGCTGTTTTTT.

This clone appeared once. V gene TRBV4-1 combines with J gene TRBJ2-1, with 8 positions matching TRBD2. V shed 4 bases and J 5 bases; nucleotides not matched to a gene: 10. The CDR3 has 16 residues. CDR1 and CDR2 from the germline V gene are MGHRA and YSYEKL. CDR3 DNA: TGCGCCAGCAGCCCCCAGCCGGGGGGGGAGAACAATGAGCAGTTCTTC. Translated, it gives CASSPQPGGENNEQFF.

This chain connects TRBV7-6 to TRBJ2-7; possibly TRBD1 or TRBD2 for D (5 bases each). The germline V and J ends were trimmed by 2 bases and 5 bases, with 16 bases remaining between them. In germline, CDR1 is SGHVS, CDR2 FNYEAQ. CDR3 size: 15 residues. Here the CDR3 reads CASSLLLGRSNEQYF. For the CDR3, the DNA is TGTGCCAGCAGCTTATTGTTGGGACGGAGCAACGAGCAGTACTTC. The full variable domain, with the rest looked up from reference TRBV7-6 and TRBJ2-7, is GAGVSQSPRYKVTKRGQDVALRCDPISGHVSLYWYRQALGQGPEFLTYFNYEAQQDKSGLPNDRFSAERPEGSISTLTIQRTEQRDSAMYRCASSLLLGRSNEQYFGPGTRLTVT.

The chain carries TRBV29-1 and TRBJ2-1; TRBD2 matches at 14 bases. The CDR3 has 18 residues. Trimming removed 5 bases from V and 1 base from J; junction bases left unmatched: 10. CDR1 is SQVTM and CDR2 is ANQGSEA in the germline V gene. CDR3 DNA: TGCAGCGTTCGCTGGTTCGGACTAGCGGGAGGTTCCTACAATGAGCAGTTCTTC. The encoded protein is CSVRWFGLAGGSYNEQFF.

In this sample, this clone turned up once. V gene TRBV27 combines with J gene TRBJ2-7, with 8 bases aligning to TRBD2. V shed 3 bases and J 6 bases; nucleotides not matched to a gene: 4. The germline V gene encodes CDR1 MNHEY and CDR2 SMNVEV (reference sequence). This CDR3 contains 13 residues. CDR3 DNA: TGTGCCAGCAGTTTCGCCGGGAGGGCCGAGCAGTACTTC. Translated: CASSFAGRAEQYF.

This rearrangement joins TRBV27 to TRBJ2-7; 10 positions agree with TRBD2. The V and J ends lost 8 bases and 2 bases, in that order; junction bases with no gene match: 3. This CDR3 is built from 13 residues. In germline, CDR1 is MNHEY, CDR2 SMNVEV (reference sequence). CDR3 amino acids: CASGLAGAYEQYF. The CDR3 DNA follows: TGTGCCAGCGGCCTAGCGGGAGCCTACGAGCAGTACTTC.

This sequence joins TRBV28 and TRBJ2-7; 9 bases are shared with TRBD1. Trimming at V came to 7 bases and at J to 2 bases, leaving 6 bases not matched to a gene. This CDR3 comprises 14 residues. CDR1 MDHEN and CDR2 SYDVKM come from the germline V gene. CDR3 nucleotide sequence: TGTGCCAGCATTCACCGGGACAGGGCCTACGAGCAGTACTTC. It codes for CASIHRDRAYEQYF.

The chain is built from TRBV5-1 and TRBJ2-1, with 9 bases lining up with TRBD2. This CDR3 is built from 12 residues. V shed 5 bases and J 10 bases; nucleotides not matched to a gene: 4. Germline loops: CDR1 SGHRS, CDR2 YFSETQ. The CDR3: CASRTGLAEQFF. CDR3 in DNA: TGCGCCAGCAGAACCGGACTAGCGGAGCAGTTCTTC.